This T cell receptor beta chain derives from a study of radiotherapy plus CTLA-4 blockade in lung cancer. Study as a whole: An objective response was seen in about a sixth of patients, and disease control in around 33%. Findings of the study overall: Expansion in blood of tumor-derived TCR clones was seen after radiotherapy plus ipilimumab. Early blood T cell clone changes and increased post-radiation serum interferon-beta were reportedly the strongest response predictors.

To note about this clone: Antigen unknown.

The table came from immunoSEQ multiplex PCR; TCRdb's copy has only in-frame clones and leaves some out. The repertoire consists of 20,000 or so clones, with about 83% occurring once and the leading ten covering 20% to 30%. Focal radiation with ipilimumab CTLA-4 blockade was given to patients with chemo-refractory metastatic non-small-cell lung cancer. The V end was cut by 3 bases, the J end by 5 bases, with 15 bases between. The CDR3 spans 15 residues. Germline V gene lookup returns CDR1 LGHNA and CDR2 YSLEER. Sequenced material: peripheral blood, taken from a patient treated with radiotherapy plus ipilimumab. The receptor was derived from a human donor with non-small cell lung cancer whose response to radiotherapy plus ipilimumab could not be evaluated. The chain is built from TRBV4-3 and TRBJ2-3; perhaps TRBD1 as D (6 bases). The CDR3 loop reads CASSHSAIGGDTQYF. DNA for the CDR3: TGCGCCAGCAGCCACAGCGCAATAGGGGGAGATACGCAGTATTTT.